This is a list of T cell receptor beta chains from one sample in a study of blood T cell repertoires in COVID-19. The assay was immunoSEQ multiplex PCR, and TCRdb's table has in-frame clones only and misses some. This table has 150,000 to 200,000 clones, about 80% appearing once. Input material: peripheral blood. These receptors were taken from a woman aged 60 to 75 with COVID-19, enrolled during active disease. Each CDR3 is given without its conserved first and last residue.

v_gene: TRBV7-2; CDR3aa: ASSSPGLAGREQY
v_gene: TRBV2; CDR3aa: ASSGQGANYGYT
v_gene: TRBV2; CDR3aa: ASKIGGNTEAF
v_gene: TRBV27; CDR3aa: ASSSRPPTGSNEKLF
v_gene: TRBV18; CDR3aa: ASSPRQGETQY
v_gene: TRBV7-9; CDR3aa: ASSLDRVYGYT
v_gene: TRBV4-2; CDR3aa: ASSQAGGTNQPQH
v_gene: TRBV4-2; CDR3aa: ASSQRRGPGELF
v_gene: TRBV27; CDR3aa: ASSPGEKLF
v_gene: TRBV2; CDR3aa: ASSEPGALGAKNIQY
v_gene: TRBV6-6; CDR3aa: ASNYYRGPADTQY
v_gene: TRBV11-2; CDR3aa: ASSERGSNQPQH
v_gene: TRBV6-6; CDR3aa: ASRELTGTQRKLF
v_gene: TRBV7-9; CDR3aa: ASSGRAGGAQETQY
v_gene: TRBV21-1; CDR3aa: ASSQGQGGNEQF
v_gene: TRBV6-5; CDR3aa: ASRPLDRYTEAF
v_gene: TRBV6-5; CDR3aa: ASSYGRGLYEQY
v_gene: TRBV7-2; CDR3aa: ASRELQAKNIQY
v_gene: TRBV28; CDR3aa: ASSSGTGYIGELF
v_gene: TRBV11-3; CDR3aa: ASSLRQGNTGELF
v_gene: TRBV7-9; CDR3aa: ASSQVSGRRNTIY
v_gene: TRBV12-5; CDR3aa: ASGSNLDRGGTEAF
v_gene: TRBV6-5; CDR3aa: ASSYVGGRGTGELF